A selection of T cell receptor beta chains follows, all from one sample in a study of cytomegalovirus exposure and HLA in healthy donors. Sequenced by immunoSEQ multiplex PCR; TCRdb stores in-frame clones only, minus some. The sample's table shows about 20,000 clones. Material for sequencing was PBMCs. These receptors came from a man aged 55 to 70 in good health and CMV-seropositive. The CDR3 runs from the conserved cysteine through the conserved F or W. Each record gives: J gene, D gene, V gene, clone size, CDR3 DNA, CDR3 protein. A D gene is named only where the DNA matches it firmly. Not every row has a clone size; where given, it reads once, few, many or a size class.

J gene: TRBJ2-3
D gene: .
V gene: TRBV5-1
clone size: .
CDR3 DNA: TGCGCCAGCAGCCTTCGGACTTCCCCCACGCGAGATACGCAGTATTTT
CDR3 protein: CASSLRTSPTRDTQYF

J gene: TRBJ2-1
D gene: TRBD2
V gene: TRBV29-1
clone size: .
CDR3 DNA: TGCAGCGCTCGCCGACTAGCAACAAACAATGAGCAGTTCTTC
CDR3 protein: CSARRLATNNEQFF

J gene: TRBJ2-1
D gene: TRBD1
V gene: TRBV9
clone size: .
CDR3 DNA: TGTGCCAGCAGCACACCGGGACAGGTCATACGAGAGCAGTTCTTC
CDR3 protein: CASSTPGQVIREQFF

J gene: TRBJ2-1
D gene: .
V gene: TRBV5-1
clone size: .
CDR3 DNA: TGCGCCAGCAGCGTCCAACTAGCCGGAGTTTACAATGAGCAGTTCTTC
CDR3 protein: CASSVQLAGVYNEQFF

J gene: TRBJ2-7
D gene: TRBD2
V gene: TRBV18
clone size: .
CDR3 DNA: TGTGCCAGCTCACGGGGACTAGCGGAGGCCTACGAGCAGTACTTC
CDR3 protein: CASSRGLAEAYEQYF

J gene: TRBJ2-2
D gene: TRBD1
V gene: TRBV18
clone size: .
CDR3 DNA: TGTGCCAGCTCAACCGGGACAGGGAGGACCGGGGAGCTGTTTTTT
CDR3 protein: CASSTGTGRTGELFF

J gene: TRBJ1-2
D gene: TRBD1
V gene: TRBV5-1
clone size: .
CDR3 DNA: TGCGCCAGCAGGGCAGGGGGCGGAAACTATGGCTACACCTTC
CDR3 protein: CASRAGGGNYGYTF

J gene: TRBJ2-7
D gene: .
V gene: TRBV6-5
clone size: .
CDR3 DNA: TGTGCCAGCAGTTACCGGACAGCCGACTACGAGCAGTACTTC
CDR3 protein: CASSYRTADYEQYF

J gene: TRBJ2-3
D gene: .
V gene: TRBV5-1
clone size: .
CDR3 DNA: TGCGCCAGCAGCTTGGGAAGCGGGAGCACAGATACGCAGTATTTT
CDR3 protein: CASSLGSGSTDTQYF

J gene: TRBJ2-1
D gene: TRBD2
V gene: TRBV7-9
clone size: .
CDR3 DNA: TGTGCCAGCAGGGTAGCGGGAACCTACAATGAGCAGTTCTTC
CDR3 protein: CASRVAGTYNEQFF

J gene: TRBJ1-1
D gene: TRBD1
V gene: TRBV2
clone size: .
CDR3 DNA: TGTGCCAGCACTGGACAGGGGGTGGAAGCTTTCTTT
CDR3 protein: CASTGQGVEAFF

J gene: TRBJ1-2
D gene: .
V gene: TRBV15
clone size: .
CDR3 DNA: TGTGCCACCAGCAGAGTTAACGGATGGGGCGACACCTTC
CDR3 protein: CATSRVNGWGDTF

J gene: TRBJ2-2
D gene: TRBD2
V gene: TRBV5-1
clone size: medium-sized
CDR3 DNA: TGCGCCAGCAGCTTGGCGCTAGCGGGACCCGGGGAGCTGTTTTTT
CDR3 protein: CASSLALAGPGELFF

J gene: TRBJ2-3
D gene: .
V gene: TRBV5-1
clone size: .
CDR3 DNA: TGCGCCAGCAGCTTTGGACAAAGCACAGATACGCAGTATTTT
CDR3 protein: CASSFGQSTDTQYF

J gene: TRBJ2-1
D gene: .
V gene: TRBV5-1
clone size: .
CDR3 DNA: TGCGCCAGCAGCTTGGCCCCGGGGGGCGCCGACAATGAGCAGTTCTTC
CDR3 protein: CASSLAPGGADNEQFF

J gene: TRBJ1-1
D gene: .
V gene: TRBV6-1
clone size: .
CDR3 DNA: TGTGCCAGCCGGCGGGAATCTGAAGCTTTCTTT
CDR3 protein: CASRRESEAFF

J gene: TRBJ1-2
D gene: .
V gene: TRBV2
clone size: .
CDR3 DNA: TGTGCCAGCAGTCAGGGGTACTATGGCTACACCTTC
CDR3 protein: CASSQGYYGYTF

J gene: TRBJ2-3
D gene: .
V gene: TRBV5-1
clone size: .
CDR3 DNA: TGCGCCAGCAGCTTGGTAAGCCCAGATACGCAGTATTTT
CDR3 protein: CASSLVSPDTQYF

J gene: TRBJ1-1
D gene: .
V gene: TRBV7-9
clone size: .
CDR3 DNA: TGTGCCAGCAGTCCTTCTTGGGCAGGGCCGAACACTGAAGCTTTCTTT
CDR3 protein: CASSPSWAGPNTEAFF

J gene: TRBJ1-3
D gene: TRBD1
V gene: TRBV30
clone size: .
CDR3 DNA: TGTGCCTGGGGACAGGGCTTCTCTGGAAACACCATATATTTT
CDR3 protein: CAWGQGFSGNTIYF

J gene: TRBJ2-3
D gene: TRBD2
V gene: TRBV18
clone size: .
CDR3 DNA: TGTGCCAGCTCGCCCGCCCGGGCGGGAGGAATAGGCCCCCCTAGCACAGATACGCAGTATTTT
CDR3 protein: CASSPARAGGIGPPSTDTQYF